This T cell receptor (beta chain) was observed in a study of OX40 agonist ivuxolimab in advanced cancers. About the study: Ivuxolimab, an antibody that agonizes OX40 (CD134), was administered to the patients. Enrolled patients in dose escalation had cancers that were hepatocellular carcinoma, melanoma, renal cell or head and neck cancer.

As to this clone: No antigen is known for it.

This CDR3 spans 15 amino acids. The V and J ends lost 7 bases and 6 bases respectively, with 20 bases between them. Looked up from germline, CDR1 is MDHEN and CDR2 is SYDVKM. Findings of the study overall: Low clonal expansion, among the lowest seen, marked partial responders at 0.1-3.0 mg/kg. Blood T cells, both CD4+ and CD8+, expanded clonally by week 6 at 0.1 to 3.0 mg/kg.

The method was immunoSEQ multiplex PCR; TCRdb's version includes in-frame clones alone and lacks a portion of them. The data contain 30,000 to 35,000 clones, approximately 90% of them singletons. The material sequenced was CD4+ or CD8+ T cells sorted from blood, taken in a trial of the OX40 agonist ivuxolimab. This receptor was obtained from an adult with an advanced solid tumor such as melanoma, head and neck, liver or kidney cancer. This sequence joins TRBV28 and TRBJ2-3, with D hard to call. In DNA form, the CDR3 reads TGTGCCAGCAATCCACCGAGATACTTGGGGGATACGCAGTATTTT. This encodes CASNPPRYLGDTQYF.